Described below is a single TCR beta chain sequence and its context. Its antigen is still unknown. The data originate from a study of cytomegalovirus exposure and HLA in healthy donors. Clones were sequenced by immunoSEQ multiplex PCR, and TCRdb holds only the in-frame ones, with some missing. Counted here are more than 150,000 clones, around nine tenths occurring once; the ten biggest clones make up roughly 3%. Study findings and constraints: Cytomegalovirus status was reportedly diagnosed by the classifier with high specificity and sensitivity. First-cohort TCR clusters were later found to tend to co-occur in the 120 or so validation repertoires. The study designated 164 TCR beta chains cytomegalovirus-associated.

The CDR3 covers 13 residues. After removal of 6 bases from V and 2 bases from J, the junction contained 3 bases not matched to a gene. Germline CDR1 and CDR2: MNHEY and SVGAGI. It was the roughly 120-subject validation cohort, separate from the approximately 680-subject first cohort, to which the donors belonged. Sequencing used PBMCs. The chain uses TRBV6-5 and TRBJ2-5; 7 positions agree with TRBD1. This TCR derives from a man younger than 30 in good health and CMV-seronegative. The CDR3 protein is CASRDRMQETQYF. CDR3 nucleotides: TGTGCCAGCAGGGACAGGATGCAAGAGACCCAGTACTTC.